The rows below give T cell receptor beta chains drawn from one sample of a study of blood T cell repertoires in COVID-19. Sequenced by immunoSEQ multiplex PCR; TCRdb stores in-frame clones only, minus some. The sample lists 45,000 to 70,000 clones; around 82% were seen once. Sequencing input: peripheral blood. Receptors originate from a woman at least 80 years old with acute or convalescent COVID-19. Each CDR3 is given with its conserved first and last residue. The D gene is left open where the match is weak. Not every row has a clone size; where given, it reads once, few, many or a size class.

15	NA	TRBD1	TRBV7-3	TRBJ2-2	TGTGCCAGCAGCCCTTCAGGGGGTAGGACCGGGGAGCTGTTTTTT	CASSPSGGRTGELFF
13	NA	TRBD1	TRBV19	TRBJ1-5	TGTGCCAGTAGTAGGGGACAGAATCAGCCCCAGCATTTT	CASSRGQNQPQHF
14	NA	TRBD2	TRBV5-1	TRBJ2-3	TGCGCCAGCAGCCATAGCGGGGGGGTTGATACGCAGTATTTT	CASSHSGGVDTQYF
16	NA	TRBD2	TRBV7-3	TRBJ2-1	TGTGCCAGCAGCCCGCAGGGACTAGCGGGAGGAAATGAGCAGTTCTTC	CASSPQGLAGGNEQFF
14	NA	NA	TRBV7-9	TRBJ2-6	TGTGCCAGCACCCCACTCTCTGGGGCCAACGTCCTGACTTTC	CASTPLSGANVLTF
14	NA	NA	TRBV9	TRBJ2-3	TGTGCCAGCAGCGTAGACTTGAGCACAGATACGCAGTATTTT	CASSVDLSTDTQYF
12	NA	NA	TRBV10-3	TRBJ1-1	TGTGCCATCAGTGAGTCAACGGGGGAAGCTTTCTTT	CAISESTGEAFF
14	NA	TRBD1	TRBV14	TRBJ1-2	TGTGCCAGCAGCCCAGGTTACAGGGGGTATGGCTACACCTTC	CASSPGYRGYGYTF
14	NA	NA	TRBV7-2	TRBJ2-3	TGTGCCAGCAGCTTCAGACAGGTTCGGGATACGCAGTATTTT	CASSFRQVRDTQYF
16	NA	TRBD2	TRBV7-8	TRBJ2-2	TGTGCCAGCAGCTCCCCCCCGGGGGGGGGCACCGGGGAGCTGTTTTTT	CASSSPPGGGTGELFF
11	many	TRBD1	TRBV20-1	TRBJ2-5	TGCAGCGGACAGGGGCAAGAGACCCAGTACTTC	CSGQGQETQYF
12	NA	NA	TRBV30	TRBJ2-6	TGTGCCGGAGAGTCTGGGGCCAACGTCCTGACTTTC	CAGESGANVLTF
16	NA	TRBD2	TRBV9	TRBJ2-7	TGTGCCAGCAGCGTAGACCCGACTAGCGGGAGTGGGGAGCAGTACTTC	CASSVDPTSGSGEQYF
13	NA	NA	TRBV19	TRBJ1-5	TGTGCCAGTGGGGGGTATAGCAATCAGCCCCAGCATTTT	CASGGYSNQPQHF
17	once	NA	TRBV10-3	TRBJ2-5	TGTGCCATCAGTGAGACCCCGGAGCAGGGTAGTATGGAGACCCAGTACTTC	CAISETPEQGSMETQYF
13	NA	TRBD2	TRBV10-3	TRBJ2-3	TGTGCCATCAGTGACGGGAGGACAGATACGCAGTATTTT	CAISDGRTDTQYF
13	NA	NA	TRBV7-3	TRBJ1-1	TGTGCCAGCAGCTTAATGGCAAGGGGTGAAGCTTTCTTT	CASSLMARGEAFF
15	once	TRBD1	TRBV11-3	TRBJ1-3	TGTGCCAGCAGACCGGACAGGGACTCTGGAAACACCATATATTTT	CASRPDRDSGNTIYF
15	once	TRBD1	TRBV6-5	TRBJ1-1	TGTGCCAGCAGTTACGGGACAGCAATGAACACTGAAGCTTTCTTT	CASSYGTAMNTEAFF
11	NA	NA	TRBV3-1/TRBV3-2	TRBJ2-1	TGTGCCAGCAGGGGGGCGGAGGAGCAGTTCTTC	CASRGAEEQFF
15	NA	NA	TRBV7-2	TRBJ2-7	TGTGCCAGCAGGCCCGGGGGAGGGGGTTCCTACGAGCAGTACTTC	CASRPGGGGSYEQYF
12	NA	NA	TRBV28	TRBJ1-2	TGTGCCAGCAGCCGCGAGCCGTTTGGCTACACCTTC	CASSREPFGYTF
12	NA	NA	TRBV25-1	TRBJ1-2	TGTGCCAGCAGTCCGGGATTAACTGGCTACACCTTC	CASSPGLTGYTF
13	NA	NA	TRBV28	TRBJ1-2	TGTGCCAGCAGTTTGTCCGGTCCTGGTGGCTACACCTTC	CASSLSGPGGYTF
15	NA	NA	TRBV5-1	TRBJ2-1	TGCGCCAGCAGCTTGTTGGGACATCTCTACAATGAGCAGTTCTTC	CASSLLGHLYNEQFF
16	NA	TRBD1	TRBV28	TRBJ1-2	TGTGCCAGCAGTTCGATTACGACAGGGGGTCTCGATGGCTACACCTTC	CASSSITTGGLDGYTF
15	NA	NA	TRBV5-1	TRBJ2-3	TGCGCCAGCAGCTTGCAGAGCCAGCACGGGGATACGCAGTATTTT	CASSLQSQHGDTQYF
15	NA	TRBD1	TRBV19	TRBJ2-3	TGTGCCAGTATGCTTTGGACAGGATACACAGATACGCAGTATTTT	CASMLWTGYTDTQYF
14	NA	NA	TRBV5-1	TRBJ1-1	TGCGCCAGCAGCCCGTGGGGCGAGAACACTGAAGCTTTCTTT	CASSPWGENTEAFF
13	few	NA	TRBV3-1/TRBV3-2	TRBJ2-3	TGTGCCAGCAGCCAAGGGCCTGTGGCTACGCAGTATTTT	CASSQGPVATQYF
17	NA	TRBD1	TRBV25-1	TRBJ1-3	TGTGCCAGCAGTCTTCAGGGGGCGGGGGTCTCTGGAAACACCATATATTTT	CASSLQGAGVSGNTIYF
12	NA	NA	TRBV19	TRBJ1-2	TGTGCCAGTAGTATCCCCCGAGCGGGCTACACCTTC	CASSIPRAGYTF
14	NA	NA	TRBV4-2	TRBJ1-1	TGTGCCAGCAGCCAAGTTGGTAGGAGGACTGAAGCTTTCTTT	CASSQVGRRTEAFF
14	NA	TRBD2	TRBV30	TRBJ2-3	TGTGCCTGGAGCCGGACTAGCGGCACAGATACGCAGTATTTT	CAWSRTSGTDTQYF
13	once	NA	TRBV7-8	TRBJ2-7	TGTGCCAGCAGCTTAGTCATTCAGGGCGAGCAGTACTTC	CASSLVIQGEQYF
13	NA	NA	TRBV19	TRBJ1-5	TGTGCCAGTAGCGACTTTTCCGATCAGCCCCAGCATTTT	CASSDFSDQPQHF
18	NA	NA	TRBV21-1	TRBJ2-5	TGTGCCAGCAGCAAAGGGGGCCCATTACGGAACTCAAAAGAGACCCAGTACTTC	CASSKGGPLRNSKETQYF
16	NA	NA	TRBV27	TRBJ2-3	TGTGCCAGCAGTTACAGTTGGAGGGCCGGCACAGATACGCAGTATTTT	CASSYSWRAGTDTQYF
15	NA	TRBD1	TRBV7-2	TRBJ2-7	TGTGCCAGCAGCTTTACCGGGACAGGGGACTACGAGCAGTACTTC	CASSFTGTGDYEQYF
16	NA	TRBD1	TRBV18	TRBJ1-2	TGTGCCAGCTCACCCCCGGGGTCAGGGGGCAGCTATGGCTACACCTTC	CASSPPGSGGSYGYTF
15	NA	TRBD2	TRBV5-4	TRBJ2-1	TGTGCCAGCAGCTTTTCGCGGGGGGCCCACAATGAGCAGTTCTTC	CASSFSRGAHNEQFF
16	NA	NA	TRBV5-1	TRBJ2-5	TGCGCCAGCAGCTTGGGACTAGGACCCTTCCTAGAGACCCAGTACTTC	CASSLGLGPFLETQYF
15	NA	NA	TRBV5-1	TRBJ1-4	TGCGCCAGCAGCTTGGAGTTGGGGCCCTCCGGAAAACTGTTTTTT	CASSLELGPSGKLFF
14	NA	NA	TRBV5-4	TRBJ2-5	TGTGCCAGCAGCTTGGCAAGTACTCAAGAGACCCAGTACTTC	CASSLASTQETQYF
15	NA	NA	TRBV19	TRBJ2-1	TGTGCCAGTAGCCCTCAGGGGCCCTTGTACAATGAGCAGTTCTTC	CASSPQGPLYNEQFF
14	NA	TRBD2	TRBV6-5	TRBJ2-7	TGTGCCAGCAGGCCCCCGGGACTATTCTACGAGCAGTACTTC	CASRPPGLFYEQYF
14	NA	NA	TRBV28	TRBJ2-7	TGTGCCAGCAGTTTCGTACAGGGCCAAAGGGTGCAGTACTTC	CASSFVQGQRVQYF
14	NA	TRBD1	TRBV7-9	TRBJ2-2	TGTGCCAGCAGCTTAGAACAGGGGGCCGGGGAGCTGTTTTTT	CASSLEQGAGELFF
15	few	NA	TRBV21-1	TRBJ1-2	TGTGCCAGCAGCAAACTTGGAGTCACGAGGGATGGCTACACCTTC	CASSKLGVTRDGYTF
15	NA	TRBD1	TRBV5-1	TRBJ2-7	TGCGCCAGCAGCTTGGGGGACAGGATCTCCTACGAGCAGTACTTC	CASSLGDRISYEQYF
13	NA	NA	TRBV11-1	TRBJ1-1	TGTGCCAGCAGCTTCCGTTTGAACACTGAAGCTTTCTTT	CASSFRLNTEAFF
11	NA	NA	TRBV28	TRBJ2-1	TGTGCCAGCAGTTTCTGGGGCGAGCAGTTCTTC	CASSFWGEQFF
15	NA	TRBD1	TRBV10-2	TRBJ1-1	TGCGCCAGCAGTGTCCAGGGACAGGTGAACACTGAAGCTTTCTTT	CASSVQGQVNTEAFF
13	NA	NA	TRBV7-3	TRBJ2-7	TGTGCCAGCAGCTTAACCGGGGCCTACGAGCAGTACTTC	CASSLTGAYEQYF
13	NA	NA	TRBV7-3	TRBJ2-1	TGTGCCAGCAGCGATTACGGAGAAGGTGAGCAGTTCTTC	CASSDYGEGEQFF
14	NA	TRBD1	TRBV10-1	TRBJ2-4	TGCGCCAGCTCCCCCTCGGGACAGGGAAACATTCAGTACTTC	CASSPSGQGNIQYF
16	NA	TRBD2	TRBV4-1	TRBJ2-3	TGCGCCAGCAGCAACACGTTAGCGGGACTCGAAGATACGCAGTATTTT	CASSNTLAGLEDTQYF
17	NA	TRBD1	TRBV5-1	TRBJ1-2	TGCGCCAGCAGCTTGGGCCGGACAGGGGGCATAGACTATGGCTACACCTTC	CASSLGRTGGIDYGYTF